The 23 T cell receptor beta chains given below trace back to one sample, sequenced in a study of blood T cell repertoires in COVID-19 (dated by TCRdb to 2018 to 2020). The protocol used for the library was the immunoSEQ multiplex PCR assay. What TCRdb holds here is the immuneACCESS table cut down to in-frame rearrangements. Part of the clones is not present; checked against another copy, under half of the missing clones reflect an unresolved V gene, and the others are unexplained. Counted in this sample were some 150,000 clones; approximately 84% of them appeared once. About 2.6% of the sample belongs to the ten largest clones. Sequenced: peripheral blood. The source is a human donor with acute or convalescent COVID-19. The donor label of this sample is uncertain.

Worth noting for this clone: Other DNA sequences in this sample translate to the same CDR3. J is TRBJ1-1 and V is TRBV18, with 7 nucleotides matching TRBD1. The germline V gene has CDR1 KGHSH and CDR2 LQKENI. V shed 3 bases, J shed 7 bases, and the junction held 2 bases outside the gene matches. The CDR3 is 12 amino acids. CDR3 in DNA: TGTGCCAGCTCACCCCGACAGGGTGAAGCTTTCTTT. Translation: CASSPRQGEAFF.

This chain links TRBV18 with TRBJ2-7; D unclear. CDR3 length: 15 residues. In germline, CDR1 is KGHSH, CDR2 LQKENI. V gave up 5 bases and J gave up 2 bases, with 16 bases separating them. The CDR3 nucleotides read TGTGCCAGCTCAAAGTTAACGACAACCACCTACGAGCAGTACTTC. Protein: CASSKLTTTTYEQYF. Looking up the rest from reference TRBV18 and TRBJ2-7 gives the full variable domain: NAGVMQNPRHLVRRRGQEARLRCSPMKGHSHVYWYRQLPEEGLKFMVYLQKENIIDESGMPKERFSAEFPKEGPSILRIQQVVRGDSAAYFCASSKLTTTTYEQYFGPGTRLTVT.

This chain joins TRBV7-9 and TRBJ1-4; TRBD1 agrees at 11 bases. The CDR3 totals 14 residues. CDR1 is SEHNR and CDR2 is FQNEAQ in the germline V gene (reference sequence). With 5 bases clipped from V and 7 bases from J, the junction kept 3 bases outside the gene matches. DNA of the CDR3: TGTGCCAGCAGCATCGGACAGGGGGCTGAAAAACTGTTTTTT. Its translation is CASSIGQGAEKLFF.

This rearrangement joins TRBV30 to TRBJ1-1, with 10 positions matching TRBD1. In germline, CDR1 is GTSNPN, CDR2 SVGIG (reference sequence). Trimming took 5 bases from V and 3 from J; bases not matched to a gene: 3. This CDR3 has 13 residues. The CDR3, as DNA: TGTGCCTGGGAGGACAGGGGGGACACTGAAGCTTTCTTT. This translates into CAWEDRGDTEAFF.

The rearrangement uses TRBV19 and TRBJ2-2; D is possibly TRBD2 (5 bases). V dropped 5 bases and J dropped 4 bases, with 14 bases sitting between them. From germline, CDR1 is LNHDA and CDR2 SQIVND (reference sequence). CDR3 length: 15 amino acids. The chain's CDR3 is CASSVPLRGTGELFF. CDR3 sequence (DNA): TGTGCCAGTAGTGTCCCATTACGGGGCACCGGGGAGCTGTTTTTT. The variable domain in full, with the rest retrieved from reference TRBV19 and TRBJ2-2, is DGGITQSPKYLFRKEGQNVTLSCEQNLNHDAMYWYRQDPGQGLRLIYYSQIVNDFQKGDIAEGYSVSREKKESFPLTVTSAQKNPTAFYLCASSVPLRGTGELFFGEGSRLTVL.

The chain is built from TRBV7-9 and TRBJ2-2; 7 positions match TRBD1. The V gene's germline CDR1 is SEHNR and CDR2 FQNEAQ (reference sequence). This CDR3 spans 15 amino acids. The V segment lost 5 bases and the J segment 0 bases; nucleotides outside the gene matches: 3. CDR3 region: CASSIGTANTGELFF. CDR3 nucleotides: TGTGCCAGCAGCATCGGGACAGCGAACACCGGGGAGCTGTTTTTT.

Only a few counts were recorded for this clone. CDR3: CASRREVGEEKLFF. CDR3 DNA: TGCGCCAGTCGACGAGAAGTAGGAGAGGAAAAACTGTTTTTT. The chain couples TRBV5-1 to TRBJ1-4; D is unclear. In germline, CDR1 is SGHRS, CDR2 YFSETQ. With 8 bases removed from V and 8 bases from J, the gap between germline ends came to 19 bases. The CDR3 extends over 14 amino acids.

J is TRBJ1-1 and V is TRBV6-2 or TRBV6-3; D is unresolved. The ends were cut back, 4 bases at V and 2 bases at J, with 11 bases in the middle. The CDR3 consists of 14 residues. Germline values: CDR1 MNHEY, CDR2 SVGEGT. Here the CDR3 reads CASSFGTANTEAFF. Here the CDR3 DNA reads TGTGCCAGCAGTTTCGGAACAGCCAACACTGAAGCTTTCTTT.

This chain connects TRBV5-1 to TRBJ1-1; D is possibly TRBD1 (5 bases). V was trimmed by 4 bases and J by 2 bases, leaving 12 bases between them. The germline V gene encodes CDR1 SGHRS and CDR2 YFSETQ. CDR3 length equals 14 residues. The CDR3 coding sequence is TGCGCCAGCAGCGCGGGGACGGCTAACACTGAAGCTTTCTTT. As protein: CASSAGTANTEAFF.

V is TRBV28 and J is TRBJ1-2; TRBD1 agrees at 9 bases. The CDR3 totals 15 residues. The germline V gene encodes CDR1 MDHEN and CDR2 SYDVKM. V lost 4 bases, J lost 4 bases, and 7 bases stayed unmatched. This CDR3 is CASSSTGGRLYGYTF. In DNA, the CDR3 is TGTGCCAGCAGTTCCACAGGGGGCAGACTCTATGGCTACACCTTC.

V usage is TRBV7-8 and J usage is TRBJ1-1; 7 bases match TRBD1. Germline CDR1 is SGHVS and CDR2 is FQNEAQ. CDR3 length: 13 residues. V shed 5 bases, J shed 4 bases, and the junction held 4 bases outside the gene matches. CDR3 amino acids: CASSPRGATEAFF. The CDR3 DNA is TGTGCCAGCAGCCCCAGGGGGGCCACTGAAGCTTTCTTT.

The rearrangement links TRBV29-1 to TRBJ2-3; 7 positions match TRBD2. The V gene end was trimmed by 3 bases and the J gene end by 2 bases; junction bases not matched to a gene: 5. CDR1 is SQVTM and CDR2 is ANQGSEA in the germline V gene. There are 14 residues in the CDR3. The CDR3 is CSVDGLADTDTQYF. The CDR3 DNA follows: TGCAGCGTTGATGGCCTAGCGGACACAGATACGCAGTATTTT.

V usage is TRBV11-2 and J usage is TRBJ1-1; D uncertain. The CDR3 has 12 residues. The V gene's germline CDR1 is SGHAT and CDR2 FQNNGV. V lost 6 bases to trimming and J lost 3 bases, with 8 bases between them. The CDR3 DNA sequence: TGTGCCAGCAGAAATCGTGACACTGAAGCTTTCTTT. The encoded protein is CASRNRDTEAFF. The whole variable domain, remainder taken from reference TRBV11-2 and TRBJ1-1, is EAGVAQSPRYKIIEKRQSVAFWCNPISGHATLYWYQQILGQGPKLLIQFQNNGVVDDSQLPKDRFSAERLKGVDSTLKIQPAKLEDSAVYLCASRNRDTEAFFGQGTRLTVV.

This clone showed up just once. The V and J genes are TRBV5-4 and TRBJ2-3; the match to TRBD1 covers 8 bases. The ends lost 5 bases at V and 1 base at J; junction bases unmatched: 3. CDR1 is SGHNT, CDR2 YYREEE, per germline (reference sequence). This CDR3 is 14 amino acids long. As DNA, the CDR3 is TGTGCCAGCAGTTCAGGGGGCGGCACAGATACGCAGTATTTT. It is translated as CASSSGGGTDTQYF. The variable domain in full, with the rest retrieved from reference TRBV5-4 and TRBJ2-3, is ETGVTQSPTHLIKTRGQQVTLRCSSQSGHNTVSWYQQALGQGPQFIFQYYREEENGRGNFPPRFSGLQFPNYSSELNVNALELDDSALYLCASSSGGGTDTQYFGPGTRLTVL.

The rearrangement joins TRBV6-5 to TRBJ1-5, with a weak D call TRBD1 (5 bases). Between the trimmed V and J ends, which lost 6 bases and 3 bases, there was a span of 12 bases. The CDR3 is 14 amino acids. The germline gives CDR1 MNHEY, CDR2 SVGAGI. CDR3 amino acids: CASRRGDANQPQHF. CDR3 nucleotides: TGTGCCAGCAGGCGGGGGGATGCCAATCAGCCCCAGCATTTT.

The chain couples TRBV7-3 to TRBJ1-2; D is possibly TRBD1 (6 bases). The CDR3 contains 15 residues. Trimming left V 1 base short and J 8 bases short, with 17 bases between. Germline CDR1 and CDR2: SGHTA and FQGTGA. CDR3 nucleotide sequence: TGTGCCAGCAGCTTAAATGCGGGGGCAGCAGCCGGCTACACCTTC. It codes for CASSLNAGAAAGYTF. The full variable domain, rest sourced from reference TRBV7-3 and TRBJ1-2, is GAGVSQTPSNKVTEKGKYVELRCDPISGHTALYWYRQSLGQGPEFLIYFQGTGAADDSGLPNDRFFAVRPEGSVSTLKIQRTERGDSAVYLCASSLNAGAAAGYTFGSGTRLTVV.

The chain carries TRBV3-1 (or the pseudogene TRBV3-2) and TRBJ1-1, with D possibly TRBD1 on 6 matching bases. CDR3 length: 15 residues. Germline loops: CDR1 LGHDT, CDR2 YNNKEL (reference sequence). V was pared by 4 bases and J by 1 base, with 13 bases between. The CDR3 sequence: CASSLWDTPNTEAFF. The CDR3 DNA reads as TGTGCCAGCAGCCTATGGGACACCCCGAACACTGAAGCTTTCTTT.

In DNA, the CDR3 is TGTGCCAGCAGTTACTCAGGCGGGGAGGAGTTCTTC. It translates to CASSYSGGEEFF. The chain links TRBV6-5 to TRBJ2-1; possibly TRBD2 for D (6 bases). V was shortened by 0 bases and J by 14 bases, with 11 bases between the two germline ends. The CDR3 totals 12 residues. Per the germline V gene, CDR1 is MNHEY and CDR2 is SVGAGI.

V is TRBV7-2 and J is TRBJ2-5; unclear D gene. Trimming stripped 6 bases from V and 5 bases from J, with 10 bases between. CDR3 length: 12 amino acids. Germline assignment: CDR1 SGHTA and CDR2 FQGNSA. As DNA, the CDR3 is TGTGCCAGCAGTAATTATATGGAGACCCAGTACTTC. Translated, it gives CASSNYMETQYF.

The chain joins TRBV5-1 to TRBJ2-7, with 8 nucleotides matching TRBD2. The V and J ends lost 7 bases and 2 bases, in that order; junction bases with no gene match: 11. Looked up from germline, CDR1 is SGHRS and CDR2 is YFSETQ. The CDR3 is 15 residues long. In nucleotides, the CDR3 is TGCGCCAGCCAACCCGGGGGGGCGTACACCTACGAGCAGTACTTC. It translates to CASQPGGAYTYEQYF.

The chain recombines TRBV5-1 with TRBJ1-2; D unclear. With 6 bases removed from V and 1 base from J, the gap between germline ends came to 13 bases. Germline CDR1 and CDR2: SGHRS and YFSETQ. The CDR3 runs to 14 residues. CDR3 in amino acids: CASTLDIHNYGYTF. DNA of the CDR3: TGCGCCAGCACGCTCGACATACATAACTATGGCTACACCTTC.

This clone was recorded only once. The chain recombines TRBV4-3 with TRBJ1-2, with D unresolved. Germline lookup yields CDR1 LGHNA and CDR2 YSLEER. This CDR3 comprises 13 residues. Trimming pared 4 bases from V and 2 bases from J, leaving 8 bases between. The CDR3 nucleotides read TGCGCCAGCAGCCGAGACGGGAACTATGGCTACACCTTC. Translated, it gives CASSRDGNYGYTF.

V is TRBV27 and J is TRBJ2-3, with TRBD2 as a possible D gene (5 bases). The V gene's germline CDR1 is MNHEY and CDR2 SMNVEV (reference sequence). The V end was cut by 4 bases, the J end by 4 bases, with 21 bases between. The CDR3 totals 17 residues. The CDR3 is CASSSPGIRKGPDTQYF. The CDR3 nucleotides are TGTGCCAGCAGTTCCCCCGGGATCCGGAAGGGCCCAGATACGCAGTATTTT.